This section outlines one T cell receptor beta chain sequence together with its context. This entry belongs to a study of blood T cells in healthy people across ages. The germline V gene has CDR1 LGHNA and CDR2 YNFKEQ. The CDR3 extends over 17 amino acids. The V end lost 0 bases, the J end lost 7 bases, and 22 bases lay between the germline ends. For the second PCR, which ran for roughly 6 to 11 cycles, a sample-barcoded 5' primer and a J-beta primer mix were used. A template-switch adaptor with 12 random nucleotides tagged each cDNA molecule. TCRdb itself ran the 5' RACE reads through MiXCR, one entry per CDR3 protein. The sample has 1.4 million or so distinct CDR3 sequences; roughly 43% are singletons.

This clonotype was obtained from a woman aged 18 to 35 in good health. This chain joins TRBV4-2 and TRBJ2-7; D ambiguous. The sequenced sample consisted of blood. CDR3 region: CASSQDVGWTIYNEQYF. Here the CDR3 DNA reads TGTGCCAGCAGCCAAGATGTGGGTTGGACGATCTACAATGAGCAGTACTTC.